This TCR beta chain emerged from a study of T-cell reconstitution after alpha-beta-depleted transplantation in children. This clonotype was counted many times. As yet, its antigen is unknown. Molecular barcoding with unique molecular identifiers was used for the TCRbeta library. MiXCR, run by TCRdb on the PCR reads, gives a single entry per CDR3 protein. The sample carries around 270,000 distinct CDR3 sequences, about 7.3% recorded once. Study results and limitations: Expanded graft clones numbering several hundred reportedly gave rise to alpha-beta T cells about two months after transplant. One year after transplant, T-cell counts and diversity came mostly from newly produced T cells. Surviving recipient T cells and thymic progenitors produced the high day-60 TCRbeta diversity seen in some patients.

This specimen consisted of peripheral blood, obtained 360 days after TCRalphabeta/CD19-depleted stem cell transplant. This TCR was recovered from a female patient aged 2 to 10 who had a stem cell transplant for Fanconi anemia, so the T cells may come from the graft donor.

DNA for the CDR3: TGCGCCAGCAGCCAAGATGGGGGGAGCTATGGCTACACCTTC. Protein sequence: CASSQDGGSYGYTF. The chain combines TRBV4-3 with TRBJ1-2; tentative D call: TRBD1 (5 bases). Germline lookup yields CDR1 LGHNA and CDR2 YSLEER. V lost 0 bases to trimming and J lost 4 bases, with 9 bases between them. The CDR3 totals 14 residues.